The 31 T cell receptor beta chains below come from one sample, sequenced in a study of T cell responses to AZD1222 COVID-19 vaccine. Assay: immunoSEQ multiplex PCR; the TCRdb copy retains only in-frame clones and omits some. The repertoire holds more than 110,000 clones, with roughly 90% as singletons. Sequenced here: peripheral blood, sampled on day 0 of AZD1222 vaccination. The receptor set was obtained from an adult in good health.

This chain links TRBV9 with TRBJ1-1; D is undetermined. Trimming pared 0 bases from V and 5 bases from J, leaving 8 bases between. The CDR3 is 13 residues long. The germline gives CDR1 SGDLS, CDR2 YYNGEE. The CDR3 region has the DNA TGTGCCAGCAGCGTAGATTTCGCTACTGAAGCTTTCTTT. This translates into CASSVDFATEAFF.

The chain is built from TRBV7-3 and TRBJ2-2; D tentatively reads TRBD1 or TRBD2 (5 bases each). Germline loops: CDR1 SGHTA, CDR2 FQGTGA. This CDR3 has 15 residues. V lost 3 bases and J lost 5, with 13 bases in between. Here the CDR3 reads CASSFTGADTGELFF. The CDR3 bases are TGTGCCAGCAGCTTTACCGGGGCGGATACCGGGGAGCTGTTTTTT.

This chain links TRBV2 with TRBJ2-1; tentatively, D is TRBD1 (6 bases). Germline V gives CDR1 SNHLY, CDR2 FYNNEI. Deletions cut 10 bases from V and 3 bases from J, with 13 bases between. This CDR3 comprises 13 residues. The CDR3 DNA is TGTGCCATTGGACAGTCTGTCTACAATGAGCAGTTCTTC. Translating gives CAIGQSVYNEQFF.

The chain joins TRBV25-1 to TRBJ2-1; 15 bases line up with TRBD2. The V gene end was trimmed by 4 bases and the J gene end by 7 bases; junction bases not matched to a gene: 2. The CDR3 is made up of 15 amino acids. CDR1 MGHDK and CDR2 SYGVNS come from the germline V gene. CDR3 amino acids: CASSVGTSGRNEQFF. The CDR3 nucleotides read TGTGCCAGCAGTGTCGGGACTAGCGGGAGGAATGAGCAGTTCTTC.

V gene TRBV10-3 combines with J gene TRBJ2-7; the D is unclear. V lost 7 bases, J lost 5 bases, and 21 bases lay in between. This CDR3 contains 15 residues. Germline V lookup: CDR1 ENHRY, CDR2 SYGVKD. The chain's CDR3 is CAINEAPLRWDEQYF. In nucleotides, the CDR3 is TGTGCCATCAATGAAGCTCCCCTTAGGTGGGACGAGCAGTACTTC.

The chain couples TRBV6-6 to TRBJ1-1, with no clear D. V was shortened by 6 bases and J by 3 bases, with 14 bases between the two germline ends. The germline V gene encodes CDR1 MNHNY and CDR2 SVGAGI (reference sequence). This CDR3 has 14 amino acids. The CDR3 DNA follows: TGTGCCAGCAGCCTTCCCGACACTTACACTGAAGCTTTCTTT. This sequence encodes CASSLPDTYTEAFF.

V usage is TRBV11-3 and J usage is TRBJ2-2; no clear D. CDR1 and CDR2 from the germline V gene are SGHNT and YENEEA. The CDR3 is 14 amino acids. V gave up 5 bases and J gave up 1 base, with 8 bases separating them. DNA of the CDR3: TGTGCCAGCAGCCCACCGGAGAACACCGGGGAGCTGTTTTTT. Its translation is CASSPPENTGELFF. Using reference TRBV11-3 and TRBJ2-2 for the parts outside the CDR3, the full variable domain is EAGVVQSPRYKIIEKKQPVAFWCNPISGHNTLYWYLQNLGQGPELLIRYENEEAVDDSQLPKDRFSAERLKGVDSTLKIQPAELGDSAVYLCASSPPENTGELFFGEGSRLTVL.

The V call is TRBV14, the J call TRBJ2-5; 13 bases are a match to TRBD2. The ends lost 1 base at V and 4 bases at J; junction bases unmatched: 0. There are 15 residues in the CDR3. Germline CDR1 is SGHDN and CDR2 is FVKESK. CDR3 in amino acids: CASSQGTSGGETQYF. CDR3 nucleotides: TGTGCCAGCAGCCAAGGGACTAGCGGGGGAGAGACCCAGTACTTC.

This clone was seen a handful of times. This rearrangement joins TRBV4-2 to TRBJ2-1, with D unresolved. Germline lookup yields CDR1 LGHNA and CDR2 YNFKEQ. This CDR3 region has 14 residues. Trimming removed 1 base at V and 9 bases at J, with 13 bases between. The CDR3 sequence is CASSQGDPTSEQFF. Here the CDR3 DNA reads TGTGCCAGCAGCCAAGGAGACCCAACGAGTGAGCAGTTCTTC.

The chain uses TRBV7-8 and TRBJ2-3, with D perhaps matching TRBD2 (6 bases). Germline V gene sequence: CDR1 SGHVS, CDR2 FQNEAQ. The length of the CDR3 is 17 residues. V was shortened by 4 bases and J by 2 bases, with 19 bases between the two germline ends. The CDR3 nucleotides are TGTGCCAGCAGCTCACACCTACTCGGGAGTTACACAGATACGCAGTATTTT. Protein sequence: CASSSHLLGSYTDTQYF. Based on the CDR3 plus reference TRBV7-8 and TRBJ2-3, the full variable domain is GAGVSQSPRYKVAKRGQDVALRCDPISGHVSLFWYQQALGQGPEFLTYFQNEAQLDKSGLPSDRFFAERPEGSVSTLKIQRTQQEDSAVYLCASSSHLLGSYTDTQYFGPGTRLTVL.

The CDR3 DNA sequence: TGTGCCAGCAGCGACAATTCCAAACAGGGCCTTCACACTGAAGCTTTCTTT. Translating gives CASSDNSKQGLHTEAFF. This chain connects TRBV9 to TRBJ1-1; D is possibly TRBD1 (6 bases). This CDR3 comprises 17 residues. With 3 bases removed from V and 3 bases from J, the gap between germline ends came to 21 bases. Germline CDR1 and CDR2: SGDLS and YYNGEE.

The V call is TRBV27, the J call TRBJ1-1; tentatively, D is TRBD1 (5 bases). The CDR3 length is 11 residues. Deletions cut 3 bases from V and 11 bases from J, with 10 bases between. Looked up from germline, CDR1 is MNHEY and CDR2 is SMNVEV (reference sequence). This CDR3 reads CASSLGGSAFF. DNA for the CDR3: TGTGCCAGCAGTTTGGGGGGGTCGGCTTTCTTT.

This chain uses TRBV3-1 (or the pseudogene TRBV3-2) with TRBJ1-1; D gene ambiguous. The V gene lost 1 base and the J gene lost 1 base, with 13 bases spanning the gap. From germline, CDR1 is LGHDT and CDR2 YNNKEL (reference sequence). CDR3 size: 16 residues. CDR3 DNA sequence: TGTGCCAGCAGCCAAGCCGTAGGAGTTACGAACACTGAAGCTTTCTTT. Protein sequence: CASSQAVGVTNTEAFF.

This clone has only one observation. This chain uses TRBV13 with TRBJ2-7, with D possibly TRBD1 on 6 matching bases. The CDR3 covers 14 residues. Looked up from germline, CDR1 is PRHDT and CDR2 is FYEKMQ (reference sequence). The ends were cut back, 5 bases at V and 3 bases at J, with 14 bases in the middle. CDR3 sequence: CASSGLTGGYEQYF. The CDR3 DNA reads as TGTGCCAGCAGCGGCTTGACAGGAGGCTACGAGCAGTACTTC.

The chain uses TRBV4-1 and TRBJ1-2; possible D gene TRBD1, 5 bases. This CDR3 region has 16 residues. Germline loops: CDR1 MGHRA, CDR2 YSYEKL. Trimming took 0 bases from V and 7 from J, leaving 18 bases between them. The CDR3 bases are TGCGCCAGCAGCCAAGAAATATGGGGCGGGTCCGGTGGCTACACCTTC. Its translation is CASSQEIWGGSGGYTF.

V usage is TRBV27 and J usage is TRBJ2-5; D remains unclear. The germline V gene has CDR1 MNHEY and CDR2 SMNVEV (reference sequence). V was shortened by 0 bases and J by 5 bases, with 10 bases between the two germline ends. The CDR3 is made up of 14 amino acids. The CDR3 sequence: CASSLSWAFETQYF. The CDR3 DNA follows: TGTGCCAGCAGTTTATCTTGGGCATTCGAGACCCAGTACTTC.

This CDR3 is CASSLEANSPLHF. The CDR3 bases are TGTGCCAGCAGCTTAGAGGCCAATTCACCCCTCCACTTT. This chain joins TRBV11-3 and TRBJ1-6, with unresolved D. Germline values: CDR1 SGHNT, CDR2 YENEEA. The CDR3 loop spans 13 amino acids. Trimming pared 0 bases from V and 7 bases from J, leaving 4 bases between.

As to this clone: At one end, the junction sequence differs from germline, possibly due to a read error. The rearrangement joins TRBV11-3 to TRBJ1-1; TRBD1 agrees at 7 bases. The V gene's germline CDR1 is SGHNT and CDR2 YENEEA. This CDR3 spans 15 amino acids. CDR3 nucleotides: TGTGCCAGCAGCTCTCTACAGGGGCGGAACGCTGAAGCTTTCTTT. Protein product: CASSSLQGRNAEAFF.

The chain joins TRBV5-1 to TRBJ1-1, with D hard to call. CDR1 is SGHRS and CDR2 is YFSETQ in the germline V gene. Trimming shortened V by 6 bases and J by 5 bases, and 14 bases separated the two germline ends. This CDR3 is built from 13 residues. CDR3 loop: CASMELAGTEAFF. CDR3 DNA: TGCGCCAGCATGGAGCTGGCAGGAACTGAAGCTTTCTTT.

Here the CDR3 reads CASSPRGYGGYTF. CDR3 in DNA: TGTGCCAGCAGCCCCCGGGGCTACGGAGGCTACACCTTC. The chain employs TRBV11-3 and TRBJ1-2; weak D call: TRBD1 (5 bases). The V gene lost 5 bases and the J gene lost 8 bases, with 15 bases spanning the gap. This CDR3 region has 13 residues. Germline V lookup: CDR1 SGHNT, CDR2 YENEEA.

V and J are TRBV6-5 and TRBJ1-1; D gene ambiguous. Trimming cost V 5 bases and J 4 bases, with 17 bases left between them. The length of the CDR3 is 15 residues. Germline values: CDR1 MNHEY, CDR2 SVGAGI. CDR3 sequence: CASSKIREGSTEAFF. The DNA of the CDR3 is TGTGCCAGCAGTAAAATAAGGGAAGGGTCCACTGAAGCTTTCTTT.

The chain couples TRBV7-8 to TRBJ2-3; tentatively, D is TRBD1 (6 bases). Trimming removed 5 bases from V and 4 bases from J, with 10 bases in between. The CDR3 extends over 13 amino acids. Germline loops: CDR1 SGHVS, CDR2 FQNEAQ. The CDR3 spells CASSPGVSDTQYF. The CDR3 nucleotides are TGTGCCAGCAGCCCAGGGGTGTCAGATACGCAGTATTTT.

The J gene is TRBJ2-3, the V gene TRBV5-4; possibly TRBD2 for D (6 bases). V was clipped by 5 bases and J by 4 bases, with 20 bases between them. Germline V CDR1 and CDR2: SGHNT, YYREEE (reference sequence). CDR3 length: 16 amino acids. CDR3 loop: CASRPMAGRLADTQYF. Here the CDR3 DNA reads TGTGCCAGCAGGCCCATGGCGGGAAGACTGGCAGATACGCAGTATTTT.

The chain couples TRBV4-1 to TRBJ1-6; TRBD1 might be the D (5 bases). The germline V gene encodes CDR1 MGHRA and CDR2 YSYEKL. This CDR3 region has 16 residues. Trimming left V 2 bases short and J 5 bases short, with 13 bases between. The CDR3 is CASSQYQGANNSPLHF. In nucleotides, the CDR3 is TGCGCCAGCAGCCAATACCAGGGAGCAAATAATTCACCCCTCCACTTT.

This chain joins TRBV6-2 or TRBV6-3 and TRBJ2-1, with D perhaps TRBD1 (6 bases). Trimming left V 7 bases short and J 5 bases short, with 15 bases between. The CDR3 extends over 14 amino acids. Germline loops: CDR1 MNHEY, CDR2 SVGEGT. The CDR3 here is CASTPRGLDNEQFF. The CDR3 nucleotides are TGTGCCAGCACCCCCAGGGGCCTTGACAATGAGCAGTTCTTC.

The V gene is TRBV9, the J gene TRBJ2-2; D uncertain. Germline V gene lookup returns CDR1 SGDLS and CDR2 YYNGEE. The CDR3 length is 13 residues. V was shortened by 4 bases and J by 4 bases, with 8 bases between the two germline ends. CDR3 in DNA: TGTGCCAGCAGCACCTACTCCACCGGGGAGCTGTTTTTT. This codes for CASSTYSTGELFF.

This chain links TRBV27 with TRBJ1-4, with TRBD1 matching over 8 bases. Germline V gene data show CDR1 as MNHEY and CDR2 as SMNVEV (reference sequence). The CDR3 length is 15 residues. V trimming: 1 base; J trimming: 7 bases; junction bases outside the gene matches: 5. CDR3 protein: CASSLWTGMGEKLFF. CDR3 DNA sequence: TGTGCCAGCAGTTTATGGACAGGGATGGGTGAAAAACTGTTTTTT.

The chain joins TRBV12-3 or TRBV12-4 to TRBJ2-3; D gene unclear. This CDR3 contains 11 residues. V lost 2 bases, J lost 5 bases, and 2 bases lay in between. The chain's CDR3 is CASSLKDTQYF. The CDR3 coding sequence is TGTGCCAGCAGTTTAAAAGATACGCAGTATTTT.

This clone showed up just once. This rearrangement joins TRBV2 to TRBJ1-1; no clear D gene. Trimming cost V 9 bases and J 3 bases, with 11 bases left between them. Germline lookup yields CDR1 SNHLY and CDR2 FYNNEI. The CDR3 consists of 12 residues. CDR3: CARGFLDTEAFF. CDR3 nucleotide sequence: TGTGCCAGGGGGTTTTTGGACACTGAAGCTTTCTTT.

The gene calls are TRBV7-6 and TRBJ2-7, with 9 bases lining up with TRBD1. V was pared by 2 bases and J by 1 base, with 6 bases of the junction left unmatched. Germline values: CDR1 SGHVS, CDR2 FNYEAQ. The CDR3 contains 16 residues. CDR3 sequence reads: CASSLNGQGSSYEQYF. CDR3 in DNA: TGTGCCAGCAGCTTAAATGGACAGGGGTCATCCTACGAGCAGTACTTC.

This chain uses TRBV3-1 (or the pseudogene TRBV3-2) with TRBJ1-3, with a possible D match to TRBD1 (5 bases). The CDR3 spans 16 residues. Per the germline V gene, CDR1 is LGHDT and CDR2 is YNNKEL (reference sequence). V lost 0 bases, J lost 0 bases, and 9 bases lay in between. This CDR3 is CASSQDPGGSGNTIYF. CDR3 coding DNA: TGTGCCAGCAGCCAAGACCCCGGGGGCTCTGGAAACACCATATATTTT.